The entry below gives a single TCR beta chain sequence along with its context. It lacks a known antigen. No base quality values were provided; no much bigger clone lies one nucleotide off. This sample also contains other DNA sequences that code for the same CDR3. This sample is drawn from a study of shared clonotypes between healthy human individuals (dated by TCRdb to 2018 to 2020). Describing the broader study: Two women and a few men aged 18 to 49 years were included in the cohort. To estimate repertoire size and how much clonotype sharing occurs between individuals, the study deeply sequenced the blood TCR repertoires of five healthy adults. Each donor's leukapheresis produced roughly between roughly 0.9 and 9 billion PBMCs. For each donor, CD4 naive and CD4 memory were each given three plates, CD8 naive was given two plates, and CD8 memory was given one plate. To increase sequencing depth and limit assay-specific biases, TCR repertoire library preparation and sequencing were carried out by different laboratories using diverse techniques. What the authors observed across the whole study: Compared with non-shared clonotypes, clonotypes shared by all four sorted-subset donors had higher generation probabilities. Sampling was restricted to blood, and TCR repertoires in tissues likely differ from the TCR repertoires found in blood. When a few donors were compared, the shared fraction of clonotypes was around 5% for naive CD4, more than 3% for naive CD8, 2.3% for memory CD4, and 0.35% to 0.4% for memory CD8. Rarefaction of sorted-subset datasets indicated incomplete sequencing despite the large sequencing depth. Naive subsets generally had larger estimated clonotype richness than memory subsets. The genetic and exposure-history diversity represented was limited by the small number of donors. Pairwise subsampling indicated that sequencing depth was expected to affect the degree of clonotype sharing among donors.

Using the deep immunoSEQ assay, multiplex PCR amplified TCR CDR3 regions from genomic DNA. For each cell subset, the extracted genomic DNA was distributed evenly across all wells of several immunoSEQ 96-well plates, and each plate served as one replicate. For sorted subsets, each replicate PCR was loaded with approximately 200 ng genomic DNA, equivalent to 30,000 or so T cell genomes. Purified libraries were quantified with a Qubit 3.0 fluorometer, sized on a Bioanalyzer 2100, and re-quantified with the KAPA Library Quantification kit. Each immunoSEQ 96-well plate was sequenced on its own single-read 150-cycle Illumina NextSeq 550 flow cell. From the authors' description of their analysis: Because the immunoSEQ output included only junctional sequences and no quality scores, the filtering could not be the same as the filtering used for full-length reads. To assign V/J genes and CDR3, sequences were annotated against IMGT germline references using PyIR, a Python wrapper for IgBLAST v1.9. Reads were removed for weak V/J assignments (E-value above 1e-6), missing CDR3, stop codons, out-of-frame junctions, or ambiguous translated residues. A V3J clonotype was defined by an identical inferred V gene, J gene, and CDR3 amino acid sequence. The percentage overlap between two repertoires was calculated by dividing the number of shared unique clonotypes by the size of the smaller repertoire. Richness of each repertoire was evaluated using RTK rarefaction, the Chao1 estimator, and Recon v2.1 estimates of unobserved clonotypes. Generation probabilities for all TCRbeta clonotypes obtained by the gDNA method from a handful of donors were computed using OLGA. TCRdb obtained this table from immuneACCESS and retained in-frame rearrangements with V and J assigned. These tables miss some clones; where compared with another copy, unresolved V genes account for less than half of the shortfall, and the remainder is unexplained. V, J and clone size are taken as reported in that table, and D and trimming were inferred from the DNA itself. Across this sample there are roughly 2,000,000 clones, with around 93% seen only once. In total, the top ten clones hold under 2% of the sample.

CD8 naive samples were CD45RO-negative cells positively selected for CCR7, giving a CD45RA+CCR7+ population that excluded TemRA cells. Donors were healthy HIV-negative adults with no recently reported acute infections or vaccinations. All donors were Caucasian adults living in Nashville, Tennessee, USA. After blood collection by leukapheresis, PBMCs were isolated using Ficoll-Histopaque density gradient centrifugation and then cryopreserved in the vapor phase of liquid nitrogen. Analytical flow cytometry was used to check the purity and quantity of every magnetically sorted T cell population. From each sorted fraction, genomic DNA was isolated and quantified by UV absorbance on a Nanodrop 2000c. The CDR3 holds 14 amino acids from the cysteine to the phenylalanine. CDR3 DNA is the only sequence kept; it has 42 bases, read in frame from the first base. CDR1 and CDR2, per the germline V gene (reference sequence), are LNHDA and SQIVND. V and J are truncated by 1 base and 2 bases respectively, leaving an intervening sequence of 8 bases.

The TCR originated in a man between 18 and 29 years old in good health. Some clones in this sample may be carry-over from other donors' samples. The sequenced sample consisted of naive CD8+ T cells from PBMCs. The cell subset or site label here, explained by the study, means: CD45RA+CCR7+. The receptor chain draws on TRBV19 and TRBJ2-5; too little of a D gene remains to name it. The DNA is TGTGCCAGTAGTATAGGGTCCGGGCAAGAGACCCAGTACTTC. The resulting protein is CASSIGSGQETQYF.